This is a list of T cell receptor beta chains from one sample in a study of blood T cells in healthy people across ages. TCRdb used MiXCR to reprocess the 5' RACE reads, holding one entry per CDR3 protein. The table has 1.8 million or so distinct CDR3 sequences, approximately 40% seen once. Sequencing input: blood. Every receptor here comes from a human donor in good health. Each CDR3 is given with its conserved first and last residue. Each record gives: CDR3 protein, CDR3 DNA, D gene, clone size, V gene, J gene. The D gene is left open where the match is weak. Size values are once, few and many counts, or a class for expanded clones, and some rows have none.

CASSSEGAEAFF,TGCGCCAGCAGCTCGGAGGGGGCTGAAGCTTTCTTT,NA,few,TRBV5-1,TRBJ1-1
CASRRDGNGEQYF,TGTGCCAGCAGAAGGGACGGAAACGGCGAGCAGTACTTC,NA,few,TRBV6-2/TRBV6-3,TRBJ2-7
CASSLGSTMNTEAFF,TGTGCCAGCAGCTTAGGTTCCACCATGAACACTGAAGCTTTCTTT,NA,few,TRBV7-2,TRBJ1-1
CASSLDEWGNYGYTF,TGTGCCAGCAGCTTAGATGAGTGGGGAAACTATGGCTACACCTTC,NA,NA,TRBV11-3,TRBJ1-2
CASRGDRGLWGSNYNEQFF,TGTGCCAGCAGGGGGGACAGGGGCCTTTGGGGATCGAACTACAATGAGCAGTTCTTC,TRBD1,many,TRBV6-2/TRBV6-3,TRBJ2-1
CASSYKGMDTEAFF,TGTGCCAGCAGTTACAAGGGGATGGACACTGAAGCTTTCTTT,NA,NA,TRBV6-5,TRBJ1-1
CASSSETGPPQETQYF,TGTGCCAGCAGCTCCGAGACAGGGCCCCCACAAGAGACCCAGTACTTC,TRBD1,NA,TRBV7-2,TRBJ2-5
CASSLGTSGGAGVTQYF,TGTGCCAGCAGCTTAGGAACTAGCGGGGGGGCCGGGGTTACGCAGTATTTT,TRBD2,NA,TRBV7-2,TRBJ2-3
CASSPVLGGRYEQYF,TGTGCCAGCAGCCCCGTCTTAGGGGGGCGCTACGAGCAGTACTTC,NA,NA,TRBV7-6,TRBJ2-7
CASSQGGQQETQYF,TGCGCCAGCAGCCAAGGGGGACAGCAAGAGACCCAGTACTTC,TRBD1,NA,TRBV4-1,TRBJ2-5
CASTLDTSNYGYTF,TGTGCCAGCACCCTCGACACCTCTAACTATGGCTACACCTTC,NA,NA,TRBV5-5,TRBJ1-2
CASSQGDRRGEDTQYF,TGCGCCAGCAGCCAAGGGGATAGGAGGGGGGAAGATACGCAGTATTTT,NA,NA,TRBV4-3,TRBJ2-3
CASSISFRGLSYEQYF,TGTGCCAGCAGTATCAGTTTTCGGGGCCTCTCCTACGAGCAGTACTTC,NA,NA,TRBV12-3/TRBV12-4,TRBJ2-7
CASSLIQDRVRGNEQFF,TGTGCCAGCAGCTTAATCCAGGACAGGGTAAGGGGTAATGAGCAGTTCTTC,TRBD1,few,TRBV7-2,TRBJ2-1
CASSGTSGGTDTQYF,TGTGCCAGCAGTGGGACTAGCGGGGGCACAGATACGCAGTATTTT,TRBD2,many,TRBV6-4,TRBJ2-3
CASSTGGTEQYF,TGCGCCAGCAGCACTGGGGGGACAGAGCAGTACTTC,NA,NA,TRBV5-1,TRBJ2-5
CASSPTHLTGPGTINEQFF,TGTGCCAGCAGCCCGACCCATCTCACAGGTCCGGGGACAATCAATGAGCAGTTCTTC,NA,few,TRBV7-9,TRBJ2-1
CCARGDGATGTEIYEQYF,TGCTGTGCTAGAGGCGACGGCGCCACAGGGACGGAGATCTACGAGCAGTACTTC,NA,NA,TRBV20-1,TRBJ2-7
CASTRGGETDTQYF,TGTGCCAGCACCCGGGGGGGCGAGACAGATACGCAGTATTTT,TRBD2,NA,TRBV12-3/TRBV12-4,TRBJ2-3
CASSLWGTSRNEQFF,TGCGCCAGCAGCTTGTGGGGCACGTCTAGGAATGAGCAGTTCTTC,NA,NA,TRBV5-1,TRBJ2-1
CASGSPASETQYF,TGTGCTAGTGGTTCCCCCGCTTCGGAGACCCAGTACTTC,NA,NA,TRBV12-5,TRBJ2-5
CASSFYNTGELFF,TGTGCCAGCAGTTTCTACAACACCGGGGAGCTGTTTTTT,NA,few,TRBV12-3/TRBV12-4,TRBJ2-2
CASKRGQYNEQYF,TGTGCCAGCAAAAGGGGACAATACAATGAGCAGTACTTC,NA,NA,TRBV6-2/TRBV6-3,TRBJ2-4
CASSSRTGGGEGYTF,TGTGCCAGCAGCTCAAGGACAGGGGGCGGAGAGGGCTACACCTTC,TRBD1,NA,TRBV7-2,TRBJ1-2
CSAAGTSGQGSDNGYTF,TGCAGTGCCGCCGGTACGAGTGGACAGGGGTCGGATAATGGCTACACCTTC,TRBD1,NA,TRBV20-1,TRBJ1-2
CASSSIGGSRVPLHF,TGTGCCAGCAGCTCCATAGGGGGCAGCCGAGTACCCCTCCACTTT,TRBD1,NA,TRBV7-2,TRBJ1-6
CASRRVSTDTQYF,TGTGCCAGCCGCAGGGTGTCGACAGATACGCAGTATTTT,NA,NA,TRBV4-2,TRBJ2-3
CATSREGTIGSPLHF,TGTGCCACCAGCAGAGAGGGGACAATCGGATCACCCCTCCACTTT,NA,NA,TRBV15,TRBJ1-6
CSASPFGSNYGYTF,TGCAGTGCTAGCCCGTTCGGGAGTAACTATGGCTACACCTTC,NA,NA,TRBV20-1,TRBJ1-2
CASSLGQGAPNTEAFF,TGCGCCAGCAGCTTGGGCCAGGGGGCGCCGAACACTGAAGCTTTCTTT,TRBD1,NA,TRBV5-1,TRBJ1-1
CASSLGAGEQFF,TGTGCCAGCAGTTTGGGGGCCGGTGAGCAGTTCTTC,NA,many,TRBV7-9,TRBJ2-1
CSATPGPLAGLDTQYF,TGCAGTGCCACCCCGGGGCCACTAGCGGGGCTAGATACGCAGTATTTT,TRBD2,NA,TRBV20-1,TRBJ2-3
CASSLARRRQGAFQPQHF,TGTGCCAGCAGCTTAGCCAGGCGTAGACAGGGGGCTTTTCAGCCCCAGCATTTT,TRBD1,NA,TRBV7-8,TRBJ1-5
CASSFDVETQFF,TGTGCCAGCAGTTTTGATGTAGAGACCCAGTTCTTC,NA,few,TRBV12-3/TRBV12-4,TRBJ2-1
CASSTRQGATGELSF,TGTGCCAGCAGCACCCGACAGGGTGCGACCGGGGAGCTGTCTTTT,TRBD1,once,TRBV7-8,TRBJ2-2
CASTIQSSYNEQFF,TGTGCCAGCACGATCCAGAGCTCCTACAATGAGCAGTTCTTC,NA,NA,TRBV6-2/TRBV6-3,TRBJ2-1
CSAPIEGINQPQHF,TGCAGTGCCCCAATAGAGGGCATCAATCAGCCCCAGCATTTT,NA,NA,TRBV20-1,TRBJ1-5
CASSVTSGGSGETQYF,TGCGCCAGCAGCGTGACTAGCGGGGGCTCGGGAGAGACCCAGTACTTC,TRBD2,few,TRBV5-1,TRBJ2-5
CATSRELGGTQETQYF,TGTGCCACCAGCAGAGAGCTGGGGGGGACACAAGAGACCCAGTACTTC,NA,NA,TRBV15,TRBJ2-5
CASSPRDRGRYGYTF,TGTGCCAGCAGTCCCCGGGACAGGGGACGGTACGGCTACACCTTC,TRBD1,NA,TRBV12-3/TRBV12-4,TRBJ1-2
CASSYPTDSYEQYF,TGTGCCAGCAGTTACCCGACAGACTCCTACGAGCAGTACTTC,NA,few,TRBV6-2/TRBV6-3,TRBJ2-7
CASSLTGTSVSDAQYF,TGTGCCAGCAGCTTAACCGGGACTAGCGTATCAGATGCGCAGTATTTT,TRBD2,NA,TRBV7-9,TRBJ2-3
CAIGETGGTEAFF,TGTGCCATCGGCGAGACAGGGGGGACTGAAGCTTTCTTT,TRBD1,once,TRBV10-3,TRBJ1-1
CSARQGRSSNQPQHF,TGCAGTGCCCGACAGGGTAGGTCCAGCAATCAGCCCCAGCATTTT,TRBD1,NA,TRBV20-1,TRBJ1-5
CSAIRPGTPNYGYTF,TGCAGTGCTATTCGTCCCGGGACGCCAAACTATGGCTACACCTTC,NA,few,TRBV20-1,TRBJ1-2
CASSTGQYSGANVLTF,TGTGCCAGCAGTACGGGACAGTACTCTGGGGCCAACGTCCTGACTTTC,TRBD1,NA,TRBV12-3/TRBV12-4,TRBJ2-6
CASSPGGRTEAFF,TGTGCCAGCTCACCAGGGGGGAGGACTGAAGCTTTCTTT,NA,few,TRBV18,TRBJ1-1
CASSVRDVVEKLFF,TGTGCCAGCAGTGTCCGGGATGTGGTGGAAAAACTGTTTTTT,NA,NA,TRBV6-1,TRBJ1-4
CAIRGTGTHTEAFF,TGTGCCATCAGAGGAACCGGGACTCACACTGAAGCTTTCTTT,NA,NA,TRBV10-3,TRBJ1-1
CASSALGDRDETQYF,TGTGCCAGCAGCGCCTTGGGGGACAGGGATGAGACCCAGTACTTC,TRBD1,few,TRBV9,TRBJ2-5
CATSRGVEGGQPQHF,TGTGCCACCAGCAGGGGGGTTGAGGGGGGTCAGCCCCAGCATTTT,NA,NA,TRBV15,TRBJ1-5
CASSPSSSYVQYF,TGTGCCAGCAGCCCCTCGAGCTCCTACGTGCAGTACTTC,NA,NA,TRBV14,TRBJ2-7
CASSGTTGTGDDEQYF,TGTGCCAGCAGTGGGACCACCGGGACAGGGGATGACGAGCAGTACTTC,TRBD1,few,TRBV12-3/TRBV12-4,TRBJ2-7
CASSLRGQGSFTEAFF,TGTGCCAGCAGCTTAAGGGGACAGGGTTCGTTCACTGAAGCTTTCTTT,TRBD1,few,TRBV7-6,TRBJ1-1
CASSLAYSGATGELFF,TGTGCCAGCAGCTTAGCGTATTCAGGGGCCACCGGGGAGCTGTTTTTT,NA,NA,TRBV7-8,TRBJ2-2
CASSFRLGTRKNTEAFF,TGTGCCAGCAGTTTTAGGTTGGGCACACGGAAGAACACTGAAGCTTTCTTT,NA,NA,TRBV12-3/TRBV12-4,TRBJ1-1
CASSQDKGAGANVLTF,TGCGCCAGCAGCCAAGATAAGGGGGCGGGGGCCAACGTCCTGACTTTC,TRBD1,NA,TRBV4-1,TRBJ2-6